The TCR beta chain under discussion was sequenced for a study of blood T cell repertoires in COVID-19. In the study overall: PBMCs, B-cell-depleted T cells, or T cells provided the cDNA or gDNA that made up the material.

Deletions cut 6 bases from V and 7 bases from J, with 22 bases between. Germline V gene lookup returns CDR1 SQVTM and CDR2 ANQGSEA. The CDR3 is made up of 15 amino acids. Profiled with immunoSEQ multiplex PCR; TCRdb holds only in-frame clones, not every one. The sample shows over 300,000 clones, 70% to 90% of them seen only once. Donors in Cohort 3 who had recovered were those with two negative PCRs, healthcare professional clearance, or resolution of their symptoms. Input material: PBMCs or T cells enriched from blood (not recorded which). The V and J genes are TRBV29-1 and TRBJ2-1; D possibly corresponds to TRBD1 (8 bases). This TCR came from a man aged 25 to 40 who had recovered from COVID-19. Written as DNA, the CDR3 is TGCAGCGTCGACAGGGGAGGGAGTTTGGCTAATGAGCAGTTCTTC. The encoded protein is CSVDRGGSLANEQFF.